This TCR beta chain comes out of a study of blood T cell repertoires in COVID-19. Study background: COVID-19 samples, acute and convalescent, were from the United States, Italy and Spain. T cells, B-cell-depleted T cells, or PBMCs provided the cDNA or gDNA that served as material.

Profiled with immunoSEQ multiplex PCR; TCRdb holds only in-frame clones, not every one. The table lists more than 100,000 clones, over 80% of them singletons, with under 30% in the top ten. A single count supports this clone. The receptor was isolated from a woman in her 70s with acute or convalescent COVID-19. Sequencing was carried out using peripheral blood.

The CDR3 DNA follows: TGTGCCAGCAGGGGGACAAGGCAGTTCTTC. Translation: CASRGTRQFF. This chain links TRBV2 with TRBJ2-1; tentative D call: TRBD1 (6 bases). CDR1 and CDR2 from the germline V gene are SNHLY and FYNNEI. This CDR3 has 10 amino acids. V lost 6 bases, J lost 12 bases, and 9 bases lay in between.